The 7 T cell receptor beta chains reported below all come from one sample, sequenced in a study of blood T cell repertoires in COVID-19. Assay used: immunoSEQ multiplex PCR; TCRdb lists only in-frame clones, some missing. The table includes about 220,000 clones, 75% to 85% detected once. What was sequenced was peripheral blood. These receptors were collected from a human donor in a cohort sampled during active COVID-19.

The chain combines TRBV28 with TRBJ2-5; 8 bases match TRBD1. Germline CDR1 MDHEN, CDR2 SYDVKM. J gave up 1 base and V 9 bases, and 19 bases lay outside the gene matches. The CDR3 loop spans 18 amino acids. The CDR3 spells CASLPPPGDRGRQETQYF. DNA for the CDR3: TGTGCCAGTCTACCCCCCCCCGGCGACAGGGGTCGCCAAGAGACCCAGTACTTC.

The chain recombines TRBV5-6 with TRBJ2-7; TRBD1 is a possible D gene (5 bases). The CDR3 has 15 amino acids. The germline CDR1 and CDR2 sequences are SGHDT and YYEEEE. The V end was cut by 3 bases, the J end by 5 bases, with 18 bases between. CDR3: CASSWPGLVDHEQYF. The DNA for the CDR3 is TGTGCCAGCAGCTGGCCAGGGTTGGTCGACCACGAGCAGTACTTC.

The chain carries TRBV4-1 and TRBJ2-7, with a possible D match to TRBD1 (5 bases). The CDR3 consists of 15 residues. Between the trimmed V and J ends, which lost 3 bases and 4 bases, there was a span of 16 bases. The V gene's germline CDR1 is MGHRA and CDR2 YSYEKL. CDR3: CASSQIQGAAYEQYF. The CDR3, as DNA: TGCGCCAGCAGCCAGATCCAAGGGGCCGCGTACGAGCAGTACTTC.

The chain recombines TRBV19 with TRBJ2-7, with D maybe TRBD2 (6 bases). From germline, CDR1 is LNHDA and CDR2 SQIVND (reference sequence). Trimming cost V 2 bases and J 6 bases, with 17 bases left between them. The CDR3 is made up of 15 amino acids. The CDR3 sequence is CASSIRIGSPAEQYF. The DNA for the CDR3 is TGTGCCAGTAGTATACGAATCGGGAGCCCAGCCGAGCAGTACTTC.

J is TRBJ1-1 and V is TRBV2; D may be TRBD1 (6 bases). V shed 8 bases and J shed 0 bases, with 13 bases lying between them. There are 14 residues in the CDR3. The germline V gene has CDR1 SNHLY and CDR2 FYNNEI. CDR3 nucleotides: TGTGCCAGCGGAGACGCAGGGGTGAACACTGAAGCTTTCTTT. Its translation is CASGDAGVNTEAFF.

The chain couples TRBV7-2 to TRBJ2-7; weak D call: TRBD1 (5 bases). The CDR3 has 14 amino acids. Trimming removed 5 bases at V and 3 bases at J, with 14 bases between. CDR1 and CDR2 (germline): SGHTA, FQGNSA. In nucleotides, the CDR3 is TGTGCCAGCAGCCCCGGCAGGGTGAACTACGAGCAGTACTTC. This codes for CASSPGRVNYEQYF.

This sequence joins TRBV29-1 and TRBJ2-7; TRBD2 aligns across 8 bases. There are 13 residues in the CDR3. CDR1 and CDR2 (germline): SQVTM, ANQGSEA. V lost 1 base and J lost 6; bases outside the gene matches: 5. The CDR3 coding sequence is TGCAGCGTTGAAGTAGCGGGACTTCCCGAGCAGTACTTC. Its protein is CSVEVAGLPEQYF.